Sequencing of this T cell receptor (beta chain) was carried out in a study of blood T cell repertoires in COVID-19. The V end lost 5 bases, the J end lost 2 bases, and 10 bases lay between the germline ends. From germline, CDR1 is SGHTA and CDR2 FQGNSA. The CDR3 has 15 amino acids. Assay used: immunoSEQ multiplex PCR; TCRdb lists only in-frame clones, some missing. Here the sample spans 150,000 or so clones, about four fifths being singletons. This receptor was taken from a woman aged 55-75 years with acute or convalescent COVID-19. The chain combines TRBV7-2 with TRBJ1-6, with D unclear. The sequenced sample was peripheral blood. The CDR3 loop is CASSAGGTYNSPLHF. The CDR3 region has the DNA TGTGCCAGCAGCGCCGGAGGAACCTATAATTCACCCCTCCACTTT.